The next 30 T cell receptor beta chains were all read from a single sample in a study of Ad26.COV2.S vaccination and SARS-CoV-2 variants. The data were produced by immunoSEQ multiplex PCR, yet TCRdb's version contains in-frame clones alone and is incomplete. Among 380,000 or so clones listed, approximately 90% were seen once. Specified treatment: about 20 received Ad26.COV2.S at low or high dose, single or two shots; about 5 received placebo; per-sample allocation not given. Sampling took place 63 days after the first vaccine or placebo injection. The material was peripheral blood, obtained in a trial of Ad26.COV2.S vaccine versus placebo. The receptors were sampled from a person between 18 and 65 years old who received the Ad26.COV2.S COVID-19 vaccine or a placebo.

This clone occurred once. Here the CDR3 DNA reads TGCAGCGTCATCAGGGGGCTTGACACTGAAGCTTTCTTT. It codes for CSVIRGLDTEAFF. This chain uses TRBV29-1 with TRBJ1-1; TRBD1 matches at 8 bases. Germline-derived CDR1 and CDR2 are SQVTM and ANQGSEA. Losses at the gene ends were 6 bases for V and 3 bases for J; bases not matched to a gene: 6. The CDR3 loop spans 13 amino acids.

The CDR3 sequence: CSVEDTTNYGYTF. The CDR3 region has the DNA TGCAGCGTTGAGGACACTACTAACTATGGCTACACCTTC. The genes are TRBV29-1 and TRBJ1-2; D is perhaps TRBD1 (5 bases). Trimming removed 3 bases from V and 0 bases from J, with 8 bases in between. This CDR3 has 13 residues. The germline V gene has CDR1 SQVTM and CDR2 ANQGSEA.

The V call is TRBV15, the J call TRBJ2-7; D unresolved. This CDR3 has 12 residues. Germline V lookup: CDR1 LNHNV, CDR2 YYDKDF (reference sequence). The V gene lost 0 bases and the J gene lost 5 bases, with 5 bases spanning the gap. CDR3 amino acids: CATSRDVHEQYF. Here the CDR3 DNA reads TGTGCCACCAGCAGAGATGTCCACGAGCAGTACTTC.

This chain uses TRBV28 with TRBJ2-7; TRBD2 aligns across 12 bases. The CDR3 totals 17 residues. Trimming cost V 4 bases and J 2 bases; bases outside gene matches: 9. Germline V gene data show CDR1 as MDHEN and CDR2 as SYDVKM. CDR3: CASSSILAGGPAYEQYF. The CDR3 DNA sequence: TGTGCCAGCAGTTCCATTCTAGCGGGAGGGCCAGCCTACGAGCAGTACTTC.

The V gene is TRBV7-9, the J gene TRBJ2-3; maybe TRBD2 (5 bases). CDR1 is SEHNR and CDR2 is FQNEAQ in the germline V gene (reference sequence). The V and J ends lost 3 bases and 2 bases respectively, with 12 bases between them. This CDR3 has 15 amino acids. The CDR3 nucleotides read TGTGCCAGCAGCTTGCCCGGGATTTCCACAGATACGCAGTATTTT. Protein: CASSLPGISTDTQYF.

J is TRBJ1-2 and V is TRBV30; 10 positions match TRBD1. CDR3 length: 14 residues. V shed 0 bases and J 8 bases; nucleotides not matched to a gene: 6. Germline CDR1 and CDR2: GTSNPN and SVGIG (reference sequence). CDR3 amino acids: CAWSVGDRGRGYTF. The CDR3 DNA reads TGTGCCTGGAGTGTAGGGGACAGGGGCAGGGGCTACACCTTC.

The V gene is TRBV29-1, the J gene TRBJ1-1; TRBD1 matches 7 bases. The CDR3 sequence is 15 residues long. CDR1 SQVTM and CDR2 ANQGSEA come from the germline V gene. V was clipped by 0 bases and J by 2 bases; unmatched bases: 6. CDR3 protein: CSVEERGGFNTEAFF. CDR3 nucleotides: TGCAGCGTTGAAGAAAGAGGGGGCTTCAACACTGAAGCTTTCTTT.

The chain is built from TRBV6-5 and TRBJ2-5; TRBD1 matches at 12 bases. V trimming: 6 bases; J trimming: 4 bases; junction bases outside the gene matches: 6. This CDR3 is built from 15 residues. Germline V gives CDR1 MNHEY, CDR2 SVGAGI. The CDR3 DNA reads as TGTGCCAGCAGGGAGGGGACAGGGGGCTCAGAGACCCAGTACTTC. Translated: CASREGTGGSETQYF.

The rearrangement uses TRBV4-3 and TRBJ2-1; the D gene could be TRBD1 or TRBD2 (5 bases each). Germline values: CDR1 LGHNA, CDR2 YSLEER. This CDR3 contains 14 residues. V was pared by 4 bases and J by 1 base, with 8 bases between. This chain's CDR3 is CASSLGPSYNEQFF. CDR3 DNA: TGCGCCAGCAGCCTGGGACCTTCCTACAATGAGCAGTTCTTC.

This chain joins TRBV6-6 and TRBJ2-5; 12 positions match TRBD2. Looked up from germline, CDR1 is MNHNY and CDR2 is SVGAGI (reference sequence). This CDR3 is built from 16 residues. V lost 5 bases and J lost 1; bases outside the gene matches: 5. DNA for the CDR3: TGTGCCAGCAGTAAGACTAGCGGGGGCTCCCAAGAGACCCAGTACTTC. Translating it yields CASSKTSGGSQETQYF.

Only a few counts were recorded for this clone. The chain carries TRBV6-2 or TRBV6-3 and TRBJ2-1, with D possibly being TRBD1 (6 bases). The CDR3 covers 15 residues. Germline V CDR1 and CDR2: MNHEY, SVGEGT. V gave up 4 bases and J gave up 3 bases, with 13 bases separating them. The CDR3 loop is CASSSPGDLYNEQFF. The CDR3 DNA reads as TGTGCCAGCAGTTCCCCAGGGGATCTCTACAATGAGCAGTTCTTC.

V gene TRBV2 combines with J gene TRBJ1-1, with 8 nucleotides matching TRBD1. The germline CDR1 and CDR2 sequences are SNHLY and FYNNEI. The CDR3 sequence is 14 residues long. Trimming removed 6 bases from V and 5 bases from J; junction bases left unmatched: 8. CDR3 amino acids: CASRRDRRGTEAFF. The CDR3 nucleotides read TGTGCCAGCAGGAGGGACAGGAGGGGTACTGAAGCTTTCTTT.

The chain is built from TRBV5-1 and TRBJ2-1, with D perhaps TRBD2 (6 bases). The CDR3 has 14 residues. V dropped 3 bases and J dropped 6 bases, with 13 bases sitting between them. Germline lookup yields CDR1 SGHRS and CDR2 YFSETQ. The CDR3 loop reads CASSWMTSINEQFF. The DNA for the CDR3 is TGCGCCAGCAGCTGGATGACTAGTATCAATGAGCAGTTCTTC.

The chain links TRBV18 to TRBJ1-1; 7 bases are a match to TRBD1. Germline V lookup: CDR1 KGHSH, CDR2 LQKENI. The CDR3 covers 15 residues. After removal of 4 bases from V and 2 bases from J, the junction contained 7 bases not matched to a gene. The CDR3, as DNA: TGTGCCAGCTCACTCACCCGGGACAGTAACACTGAAGCTTTCTTT. As protein: CASSLTRDSNTEAFF.

The chain is built from TRBV28 and TRBJ2-7, with D unclear. CDR3 length equals 13 residues. Trimming pared 8 bases from V and 0 bases from J, leaving 11 bases between. Germline V lookup: CDR1 MDHEN, CDR2 SYDVKM. The CDR3 here is CASSLHFSYEQYF. For the CDR3, the DNA is TGTGCCAGCTCCCTGCATTTCTCCTACGAGCAGTACTTC. The whole variable domain, remainder taken from reference TRBV28 and TRBJ2-7, is DVKVTQSSRYLVKRTGEKVFLECVQDMDHENMFWYRQDPGLGLRLIYFSYDVKMKEKGDIPEGYSVSREKKERFSLILESASTNQTSMYLCASSLHFSYEQYFGPGTRLTVT.

The chain carries TRBV18 and TRBJ2-5; D might be TRBD1 (6 bases). V was pared by 5 bases and J by 1 base, with 8 bases between. This CDR3 spans 13 amino acids. Looked up from germline, CDR1 is KGHSH and CDR2 is LQKENI. CDR3 region: CASSAGVQETQYF. The DNA for the CDR3 is TGTGCCAGCTCAGCAGGGGTCCAAGAGACCCAGTACTTC.

The chain joins TRBV18 to TRBJ2-7; possible D gene TRBD1, 5 bases. Germline lookup yields CDR1 KGHSH and CDR2 LQKENI. V lost 5 bases and J 0 bases, leaving 11 bases between the germline ends. There are 14 residues in the CDR3. In DNA, the CDR3 is TGTGCCAGCTCATATAGGACACACTCCTACGAGCAGTACTTC. Amino acid sequence: CASSYRTHSYEQYF.

The chain is built from TRBV6-5 and TRBJ1-1, with 9 bases matching TRBD1. V was clipped by 4 bases and J by 0 bases; unmatched bases: 3. The CDR3 is made up of 15 amino acids. Per germline, CDR1 MNHEY and CDR2 SVGAGI. The CDR3 DNA is TGTGCCAGCAGTTGGGACAGGGTCATGAACACTGAAGCTTTCTTT. Translation: CASSWDRVMNTEAFF.

The rearrangement uses TRBV27 and TRBJ1-3, with unresolved D. In germline, CDR1 is MNHEY, CDR2 SMNVEV (reference sequence). Trimming removed 3 bases from V and 1 base from J, with 4 bases in between. The CDR3 totals 13 residues. The CDR3 here is CASSFASGNTIYF. The CDR3 DNA follows: TGTGCCAGCAGTTTCGCATCTGGAAACACCATATATTTT.

This chain links TRBV7-8 with TRBJ2-2, with a possible D match to TRBD1 (6 bases). The CDR3 spans 14 residues. Trimming removed 3 bases at V and 4 bases at J, with 9 bases between. Germline values: CDR1 SGHVS, CDR2 FQNEAQ. CDR3 in amino acids: CASSLGAPTGELFF. In nucleotides, the CDR3 is TGTGCCAGCAGCTTGGGGGCGCCCACCGGGGAGCTGTTTTTT. Using reference TRBV7-8 and TRBJ2-2 for the parts outside the CDR3, the full variable domain is GAGVSQSPRYKVAKRGQDVALRCDPISGHVSLFWYQQALGQGPEFLTYFQNEAQLDKSGLPSDRFFAERPEGSVSTLKIQRTQQEDSAVYLCASSLGAPTGELFFGEGSRLTVL.

This chain connects TRBV4-1 to TRBJ1-2; 7 bases map to TRBD1. Per the germline V gene, CDR1 is MGHRA and CDR2 is YSYEKL. V was pared by 0 bases and J by 5 bases, with 6 bases of the junction left unmatched. This CDR3 has 15 residues. Written as DNA, the CDR3 is TGCGCCAGCAGCCAAGATTTTGACAGGGAATATGGCTACACCTTC. Residues: CASSQDFDREYGYTF.

This clone showed up just once. The CDR3 is CASSQGLGDTQYF. The DNA for the CDR3 is TGTGCCAGCAGCCAAGGACTCGGGGATACGCAGTATTTT. This chain links TRBV14 with TRBJ2-3; D not resolved. CDR1 SGHDN and CDR2 FVKESK come from the germline V gene. The CDR3 has 13 residues. V was cut by 1 base and J by 6 bases, with 8 bases left in between.

This chain connects TRBV7-9 to TRBJ1-4; TRBD1 agrees at 9 bases. Per germline, CDR1 SEHNR and CDR2 FQNEAQ (reference sequence). The CDR3 runs 15 residues. V shed 4 bases, J shed 4 bases, and the junction held 4 bases outside the gene matches. For the CDR3, the DNA is TGTGCCAGCAGCTGGGGACAGGGACGTAATGAAAAACTGTTTTTT. It codes for CASSWGQGRNEKLFF.

The chain uses TRBV18 and TRBJ2-5; weak D call: TRBD1 (5 bases). Germline V gene lookup returns CDR1 KGHSH and CDR2 LQKENI. This CDR3 comprises 14 residues. The V end was cut by 2 bases, the J end by 2 bases, with 9 bases between. For the CDR3, the DNA is TGTGCCAGCTCACCAGGGGCCCGACAAGAGACCCAGTACTTC. Its protein product is CASSPGARQETQYF.

The chain combines TRBV18 with TRBJ1-1; 7 bases match TRBD1. The CDR3 covers 14 residues. Germline assignment: CDR1 KGHSH and CDR2 LQKENI. J was trimmed by 5 bases and V by 2 bases; bases with no gene match: 5. CDR3: CASSPAIQGTEAFF. The CDR3 DNA follows: TGTGCCAGCTCACCAGCGATACAGGGGACTGAAGCTTTCTTT. The full variable domain, in which reference TRBV18 and TRBJ1-1 provide the parts outside the CDR3, is NAGVMQNPRHLVRRRGQEARLRCSPMKGHSHVYWYRQLPEEGLKFMVYLQKENIIDESGMPKERFSAEFPKEGPSILRIQQVVRGDSAAYFCASSPAIQGTEAFFGQGTRLTVV.

J is TRBJ2-4 and V is TRBV18, with D maybe TRBD1 (6 bases). The V gene's germline CDR1 is KGHSH and CDR2 LQKENI. The CDR3 is 18 residues long. Between the trimmed V and J ends, which lost 3 bases and 0 bases, there was a span of 18 bases. CDR3 protein: CASSPQGGTMQAKNIQYF. CDR3 DNA sequence: TGTGCCAGCTCACCCCAAGGGGGTACCATGCAAGCCAAAAACATTCAGTACTTC.

V and J are TRBV12-3 or TRBV12-4 and TRBJ2-1, with D tentatively TRBD1 (5 bases). The CDR3 is 13 residues long. V was pared by 4 bases and J by 4 bases, with 8 bases between. CDR3 protein: CASSWGKYNEQFF. CDR3 nucleotide sequence: TGTGCCAGCAGTTGGGGCAAGTACAATGAGCAGTTCTTC.

The V call is TRBV29-1, the J call TRBJ2-5; 8 positions match TRBD1. Germline CDR1 is SQVTM and CDR2 is ANQGSEA. This CDR3 spans 13 amino acids. V shed 7 bases, J shed 3 bases, and the junction held 7 bases outside the gene matches. Here the CDR3 reads CSGYRGDEETQYF. CDR3 sequence (DNA): TGCAGCGGCTACAGGGGGGACGAAGAGACCCAGTACTTC.

The rearrangement links TRBV12-3 or TRBV12-4 to TRBJ1-2; D ambiguous. The CDR3 has 12 residues. V lost 4 bases and J 8 bases, leaving 11 bases between the germline ends. This CDR3 is CASSSPAGGYTF. Written as DNA, the CDR3 is TGTGCCAGCAGTTCCCCCGCCGGCGGCTACACCTTC.

The count of this clone is one. The rearrangement uses TRBV5-1 and TRBJ2-7; maybe TRBD1 (5 bases). The V gene's germline CDR1 is SGHRS and CDR2 YFSETQ. V was cut by 0 bases and J by 2 bases, with 12 bases left in between. The length of the CDR3 is 15 residues. DNA for the CDR3: TGCGCCAGCAGCTTGGGTCCAGGGAACACCTACGAGCAGTACTTC. It codes for CASSLGPGNTYEQYF.